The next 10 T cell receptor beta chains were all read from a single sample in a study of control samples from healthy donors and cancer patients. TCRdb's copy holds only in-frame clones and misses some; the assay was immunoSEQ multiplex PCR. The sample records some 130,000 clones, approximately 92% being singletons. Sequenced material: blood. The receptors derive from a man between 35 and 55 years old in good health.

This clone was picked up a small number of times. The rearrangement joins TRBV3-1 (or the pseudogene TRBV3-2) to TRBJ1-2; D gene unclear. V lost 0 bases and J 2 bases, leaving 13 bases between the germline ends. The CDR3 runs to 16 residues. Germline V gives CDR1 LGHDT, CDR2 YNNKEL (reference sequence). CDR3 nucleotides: TGTGCCAGCAGCCAAGATCGGTGGCAAGGGAACTATGGCTACACCTTC. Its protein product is CASSQDRWQGNYGYTF.

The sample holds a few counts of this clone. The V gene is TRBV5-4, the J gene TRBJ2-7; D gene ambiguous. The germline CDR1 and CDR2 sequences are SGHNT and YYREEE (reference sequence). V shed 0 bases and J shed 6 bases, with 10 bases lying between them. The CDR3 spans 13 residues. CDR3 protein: CASSLELLAEQYF. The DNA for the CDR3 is TGTGCCAGCAGCTTGGAGCTCCTCGCCGAGCAGTACTTC.

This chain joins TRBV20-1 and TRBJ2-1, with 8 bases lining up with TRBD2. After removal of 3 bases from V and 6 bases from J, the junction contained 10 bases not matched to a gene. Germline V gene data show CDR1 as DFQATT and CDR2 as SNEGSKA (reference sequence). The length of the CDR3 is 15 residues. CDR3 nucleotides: TGCAGTGCTAGTCCCGCGGGGGGAGGGGGCAATGAGCAGTTCTTC. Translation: CSASPAGGGGNEQFF.

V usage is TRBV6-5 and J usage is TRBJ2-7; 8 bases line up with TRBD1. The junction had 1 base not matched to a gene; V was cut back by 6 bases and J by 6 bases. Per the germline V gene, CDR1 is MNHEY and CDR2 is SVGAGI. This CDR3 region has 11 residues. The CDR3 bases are TGTGCCAGCAGACAGGGGGGCGAGCAGTACTTC. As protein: CASRQGGEQYF.

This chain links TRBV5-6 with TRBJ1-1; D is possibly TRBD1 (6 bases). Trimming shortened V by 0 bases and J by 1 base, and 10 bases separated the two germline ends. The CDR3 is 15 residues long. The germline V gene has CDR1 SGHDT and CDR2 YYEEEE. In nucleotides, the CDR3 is TGTGCCAGCAGCTTGGATGGGGGGGCGAACACTGAAGCTTTCTTT. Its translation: CASSLDGGANTEAFF.

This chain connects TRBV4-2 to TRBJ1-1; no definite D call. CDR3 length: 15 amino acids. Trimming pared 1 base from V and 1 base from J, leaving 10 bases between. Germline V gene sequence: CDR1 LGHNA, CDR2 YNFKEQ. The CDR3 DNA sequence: TGTGCCAGCAGCCAAGTGGGAAATGAGAACACTGAAGCTTTCTTT. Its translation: CASSQVGNENTEAFF.

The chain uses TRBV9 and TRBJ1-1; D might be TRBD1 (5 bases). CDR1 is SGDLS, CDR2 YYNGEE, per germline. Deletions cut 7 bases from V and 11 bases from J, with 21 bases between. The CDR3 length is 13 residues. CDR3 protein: CASGLQERGNAFF. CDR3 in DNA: TGTGCCAGCGGGCTCCAGGAGAGGGGCAATGCTTTCTTT.

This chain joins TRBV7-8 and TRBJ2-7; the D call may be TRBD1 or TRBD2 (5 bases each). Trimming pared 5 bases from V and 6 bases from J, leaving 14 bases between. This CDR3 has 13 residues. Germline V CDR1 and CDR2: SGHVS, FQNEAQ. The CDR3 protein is CASSPTGLREQYF. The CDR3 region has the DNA TGTGCCAGCAGCCCCACGGGGCTTCGCGAGCAGTACTTC.

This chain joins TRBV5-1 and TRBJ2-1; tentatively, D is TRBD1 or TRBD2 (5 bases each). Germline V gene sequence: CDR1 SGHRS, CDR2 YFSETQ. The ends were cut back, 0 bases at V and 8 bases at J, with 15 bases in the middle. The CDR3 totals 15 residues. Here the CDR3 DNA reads TGCGCCAGCAGCTTGGGCCAGCAGCCGGGGCATGAGCAGTTCTTC. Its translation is CASSLGQQPGHEQFF.

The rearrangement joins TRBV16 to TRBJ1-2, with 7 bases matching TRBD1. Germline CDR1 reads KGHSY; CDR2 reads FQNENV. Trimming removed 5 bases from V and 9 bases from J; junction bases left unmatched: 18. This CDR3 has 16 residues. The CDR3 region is CASSSFTGTADGSYTF. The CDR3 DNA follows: TGTGCCAGCAGCTCGTTCACTGGGACAGCCGATGGGAGCTACACCTTC.